Listed here are 11 T cell receptor beta chains from one sample, sequenced in a study of neurological immune-mediated disorders. One entry per CDR3 protein, called by TCRdb with MiXCR from the 5' RACE reads. This sample has tens of thousands of distinct CDR3 sequences; roughly 2.5% occur once, and the top ten carry around 2.8%. Sequenced material: PBMCs. The receptors were sampled from a man aged 50 to 59 with multiple sclerosis.

This clonotype was counted at least ten times. The CDR3: CASSRGTSGGQETQYF. The CDR3 DNA follows: TGTGCCAGCAGCCGCGGGACTAGCGGGGGTCAAGAGACCCAGTACTTC. The chain couples TRBV7-2 to TRBJ2-5, with 14 bases fitting TRBD2. This CDR3 region has 16 residues. Unmatched junction bases numbered 4, after V lost 5 bases and J lost 2 bases. The germline CDR1 and CDR2 sequences are SGHTA and FQGNSA.

Ten or more counts support this clonotype. The chain has TRBV28 and TRBJ1-1, with D perhaps TRBD1 (6 bases). Trimming took off 5 bases at V and 0 bases at J, with 13 bases between the two ends. CDR3 length equals 15 residues. The germline gives CDR1 MDHEN, CDR2 SYDVKM. The CDR3 is CASSLIGGMNTEAFF. The CDR3 DNA is TGTGCCAGCAGTCTTATAGGGGGTATGAACACTGAAGCTTTCTTT.

This clonotype was counted many times. The chain joins TRBV7-7 to TRBJ2-7, with D tentatively TRBD1 (6 bases). The ends were cut back, 5 bases at V and 4 bases at J, with 12 bases in the middle. There are 13 residues in the CDR3. CDR1 and CDR2 (germline): SSHAT, FNYEAQ (reference sequence). The CDR3 bases are TGTGCCAGCAGCCCCGGGACACTATACGAGCAGTACTTC. This encodes CASSPGTLYEQYF.

This clonotype was seen more than once but under ten times. The rearrangement joins TRBV3-1 to TRBJ2-7; no firm D call. This CDR3 has 13 amino acids. From germline, CDR1 is LGHDT and CDR2 YNNKEL (reference sequence). Trimming stripped 2 bases from V and 2 bases from J, with 7 bases between. As DNA, the CDR3 is TGTGCCAGCAGCCAACTACGGGCCTACGAGCAGTACTTC. This codes for CASSQLRAYEQYF.

In its sample, this clonotype was seen many times. The chain carries TRBV5-1 and TRBJ1-6, with 7 positions matching TRBD1. J lost 8 bases, V lost 2 bases, and 4 bases had no gene match. CDR3 length equals 14 residues. Germline V lookup: CDR1 SGHRS, CDR2 YFSETQ. The CDR3 loop is CASSLTGDDSPLHF. In nucleotides, the CDR3 is TGCGCCAGCAGCTTAACAGGGGATGATTCACCCCTCCACTTT.

There are many counts of this clonotype. The chain is built from TRBV12-3 or TRBV12-4 and TRBJ2-7, with 12 bases fitting TRBD2. The CDR3 loop spans 14 amino acids. J was trimmed by 4 bases and V by 6 bases; bases with no gene match: 4. In DNA form, the CDR3 reads TGTGCCAGCAGCCTAGCGGGGGGGCCTTACGAGCAGTACTTC. Amino acids: CASSLAGGPYEQYF.

This clonotype has a count of ten or more. CDR3 in DNA: TGTGCCAGCGGAACAGGGATCAAGACAGATACGCAGTATTTT. This translates into CASGTGIKTDTQYF. This chain links TRBV6-5 with TRBJ2-3; possibly TRBD1 for D (6 bases). The germline V gene encodes CDR1 MNHEY and CDR2 SVGAGI. The CDR3 sequence is 14 residues long. V lost 8 bases to trimming and J lost 3 bases, with 15 bases between them.

This clonotype was detected many times. CDR3 coding DNA: TGTGCCAGCAGCCCCTTAGCGGGGCGCTCCTACAATGAGCAGTTCTTC. Its translation is CASSPLAGRSYNEQFF. The chain carries TRBV3-1 and TRBJ2-1; 8 bases agree with TRBD2. The length of the CDR3 is 16 residues. Germline CDR1 reads LGHDT; CDR2 reads YNNKEL (reference sequence). The trim removed 4 bases at V and 0 bases at J, leaving 5 bases unmatched.

This clonotype was seen many times. V usage is TRBV27 and J usage is TRBJ2-1; 7 bases agree with TRBD1. V dropped 7 bases and J dropped 2; count of bases not matched to a gene: 11. CDR1 is MNHEY and CDR2 is SMNVEV in the germline V gene (reference sequence). The CDR3 spans 16 residues. CDR3 in amino acids: CASIPTYRGPYNEQFF. Written as DNA, the CDR3 is TGTGCCAGCATCCCTACTTACAGGGGACCCTACAATGAGCAGTTCTTC.

In this sample, this clonotype turned up many times. This chain uses TRBV6-1 with TRBJ1-4; D not resolved. The V end was cut by 4 bases, the J end by 15 bases, with 9 bases between. Germline CDR1 and CDR2: MNHNS and SASEGT. The CDR3 runs 10 residues. The CDR3 spells CASSGLGVFF. Here the CDR3 DNA reads TGTGCCAGCAGTGGACTAGGAGTGTTTTTT.

This clonotype was found many times. The gene calls are TRBV12-3 or TRBV12-4 and TRBJ2-7, with TRBD1 identical over 9 bases. V dropped 5 bases and J dropped 13; count of bases not matched to a gene: 9. The CDR3 extends over 12 amino acids. Written as DNA, the CDR3 is TGTGCCAGCAGTCCTAGGACAGGGGAGGGTTACTTC. The encoded protein is CASSPRTGEGYF.